The 17 T cell receptor beta chains presented below share a single source sample, sequenced in a study of cytomegalovirus exposure and HLA in healthy donors. Researchers ran the PCR with 60 Vbeta and 13 Jbeta primers. The protocol was immunoSEQ multiplex PCR, while the TCRdb copy is restricted to in-frame clones and leaves out a portion. Here the sample spans some 76,000 clones, roughly 90% being singletons. Source material: PBMCs. These receptors originate from a woman younger than 45 in good health and CMV-seronegative.

The genes are TRBV2 and TRBJ2-5; 8 nucleotides line up with TRBD2. With V trimmed by 5 bases and J by 5 bases, 10 bases remained unmatched. This CDR3 is 15 amino acids long. In germline, CDR1 is SNHLY, CDR2 FYNNEI. In nucleotides, the CDR3 is TGTGCCAGCAGTTTGACTAGCGCCATGGGGGAGACCCAGTACTTC. Its protein is CASSLTSAMGETQYF.

In nucleotides, the CDR3 is TGTGCCAGCAAGAAATCCGGGACAGACCCCTACGAGCAGTACTTC. Protein product: CASKKSGTDPYEQYF. This chain uses TRBV6-1 with TRBJ2-5; 7 positions agree with TRBD1. The better agreement between TRBJ2-7 and the DNA end casts doubt on the J call. The CDR3 runs 15 residues. Per germline, CDR1 MNHNS and CDR2 SASEGT.

This clone was counted only a few times. This chain connects TRBV6-1 to TRBJ1-5, with D possibly TRBD1 on 5 matching bases. This CDR3 contains 14 residues. Germline CDR1 MNHNS, CDR2 SASEGT. With 2 bases removed from V and 7 bases from J, the gap between germline ends came to 12 bases. The CDR3 sequence is CASSERQGGQPQHF. The CDR3 coding sequence is TGTGCCAGCAGTGAACGTCAGGGTGGGCAGCCCCAGCATTTT.

V gene TRBV28 combines with J gene TRBJ2-4, with 8 nucleotides matching TRBD2. V gave up 7 bases and J gave up 0 bases; unmatched junction bases: 14. This CDR3 contains 18 residues. Germline V gene sequence: CDR1 MDHEN, CDR2 SYDVKM. This CDR3 is CASTPPAGTRIAKNIQYF. The CDR3 DNA follows: TGTGCCAGCACCCCACCCGCCGGGACTAGGATAGCCAAAAACATTCAGTACTTC.

This clone has just one count. This chain connects TRBV5-1 to TRBJ1-4; 11 nucleotides match TRBD1. CDR1 is SGHRS, CDR2 YFSETQ, per germline. The CDR3 has 19 residues. J lost 3 bases, V lost 1 base, and 11 bases had no gene match. The CDR3 nucleotides read TGCGCCAGCAGCTTGTCTGCCCCGGGACAGGGGGTTTCTAATGAAAAACTGTTTTTT. Translating it yields CASSLSAPGQGVSNEKLFF.

This clone showed up just once. The chain is built from TRBV9 and TRBJ2-1; no firm D call. This CDR3 spans 11 amino acids. Per germline, CDR1 SGDLS and CDR2 YYNGEE. V gave up 1 base and J gave up 7 bases, with 3 bases separating them. The CDR3 DNA reads TGTGCCAGCAGCGTACTAAATGAGCAGTTCTTC. Amino acid sequence: CASSVLNEQFF.

This clone was detected once. This sequence joins TRBV7-9 and TRBJ2-3; the match to TRBD1 covers 7 bases. Germline CDR1 and CDR2: SEHNR and FQNEAQ (reference sequence). CDR3 length equals 16 residues. J lost 2 bases, V lost 5 bases, and 10 bases had no gene match. The CDR3 nucleotides read TGTGCCAGCAGCCCGCCGGACAGGACCAACACAGATACGCAGTATTTT. As protein: CASSPPDRTNTDTQYF.

The V and J genes are TRBV28 and TRBJ2-5, with TRBD1 identical over 7 bases. The CDR3 sequence is 16 residues long. CDR1 MDHEN and CDR2 SYDVKM come from the germline V gene. J was trimmed by 5 bases and V by 5 bases; bases with no gene match: 14. CDR3 sequence reads: CASSLWDRLSRETQYF. CDR3 nucleotide sequence: TGTGCCAGCAGTCTGTGGGACAGATTATCAAGGGAGACCCAGTACTTC.

The rearrangement joins TRBV6-1 to TRBJ1-1, with 7 bases aligning to TRBD1. This CDR3 spans 12 amino acids. Germline trimming cut 8 bases from V and 5 bases from J; bases unmatched to any gene: 5. CDR1 is MNHNS and CDR2 is SASEGT in the germline V gene. DNA for the CDR3: TGTGCCAGCCGGGACAGAGGGACTGAAGCTTTCTTT. Translating it yields CASRDRGTEAFF.

CDR3 sequence (DNA): TGTGCCAGCAGCGGGGTCGTACAGGGTGGCTATGGCTACACCTTC. It translates to CASSGVVQGGYGYTF. This chain uses TRBV7-8 with TRBJ1-2; tentatively, D is TRBD1 (6 bases). The germline CDR1 and CDR2 sequences are SGHVS and FQNEAQ. This CDR3 has 15 residues. Trimming stripped 5 bases from V and 4 bases from J, with 17 bases between.

V and J are TRBV5-1 and TRBJ2-1, with D uncertain. Germline V gene sequence: CDR1 SGHRS, CDR2 YFSETQ. CDR3 length equals 14 residues. V was clipped by 0 bases and J by 7 bases, with 11 bases between them. CDR3 residues: CASSLGLSVNEQFF. The CDR3 DNA reads as TGCGCCAGCAGCTTGGGACTCTCAGTTAATGAGCAGTTCTTC.

This chain connects TRBV5-1 to TRBJ1-1; 9 nucleotides agree with TRBD1. The junction had 6 bases not matched to a gene; V was cut back by 1 base and J by 5 bases. The CDR3 totals 15 residues. Per germline, CDR1 SGHRS and CDR2 YFSETQ. CDR3 in amino acids: CASSLHGQGRTEAFF. The CDR3 DNA follows: TGCGCCAGCAGCTTGCATGGACAGGGGCGAACTGAAGCTTTCTTT.

The chain uses TRBV7-6 and TRBJ2-3; D perhaps matches TRBD1 (6 bases). The V gene's germline CDR1 is SGHVS and CDR2 FNYEAQ. The V end was cut by 5 bases, the J end by 5 bases, with 8 bases between. This CDR3 region has 12 residues. Here the CDR3 DNA reads TGTGCCAGCAGCGCCAGGGGAGATACGCAGTATTTT. Residues: CASSARGDTQYF.

J is TRBJ1-1 and V is TRBV11-3; TRBD1 matches at 11 bases. V dropped 5 bases and J dropped 4; count of bases not matched to a gene: 9. The CDR3 is made up of 16 amino acids. CDR1 SGHNT and CDR2 YENEEA come from the germline V gene. The CDR3 DNA reads TGTGCCAGCAGCAGCGGACAGGGGGCTTCTCGCACTGAAGCTTTCTTT. Encoded protein: CASSSGQGASRTEAFF.

V gene TRBV28 combines with J gene TRBJ2-7; tentatively, D is TRBD1 (6 bases). This CDR3 is built from 17 residues. CDR1 is MDHEN, CDR2 SYDVKM, per germline. Trimming stripped 3 bases from V and 3 bases from J, with 21 bases between. The CDR3 loop reads CASSFAGWGTLFYEQYF. DNA for the CDR3: TGTGCCAGCAGTTTTGCCGGGTGGGGGACACTGTTCTACGAGCAGTACTTC.

The chain joins TRBV9 to TRBJ1-2, with 7 bases lining up with TRBD1. This CDR3 spans 13 amino acids. Trimming cost V 5 bases and J 5 bases; bases outside gene matches: 6. The V gene's germline CDR1 is SGDLS and CDR2 YYNGEE. The CDR3 DNA follows: TGTGCCAGCAGGGGTGGGGACAGTTATGGCTACACCTTC. It is translated as CASRGGDSYGYTF.

V is TRBV12-5 and J is TRBJ2-3; TRBD1 agrees at 8 bases. Germline V gene data show CDR1 as LGHNT and CDR2 as FRNRAP. V was clipped by 2 bases and J by 6 bases; unmatched bases: 1. The CDR3 loop spans 13 amino acids. The DNA for the CDR3 is TGTGCTAGTGGTTTGACAGGGGGGGATACGCAGTATTTT. This sequence encodes CASGLTGGDTQYF.